This record looks at one T cell receptor beta chain sequence and its context. No antigen is known for it. The entry originates in a study of PD-1 blockade in classical Hodgkin lymphoma. Study summary: Each patient was given nivolumab 3 mg/kg through a vein every 2 weeks.

Libraries were prepared by immunoSEQ multiplex PCR; TCRdb keeps only in-frame clonotypes and omits some of them. The sample gives 75,000 to 100,000 clones, 81% of which show up once; roughly 15% is in the top ten. General study points: Baseline diversity was lower in partial responders and progressors than complete responders.

This CDR3 has 15 residues. J gave up 1 base and V 6 bases, and 7 bases lay outside the gene matches. Germline CDR1 is ENHRY and CDR2 is SYGVKD. All patients experienced relapse after autologous stem cell transplantation, and brentuximab vedotin exposure was variable. The sequence derives from a human donor with classical Hodgkin lymphoma. The V gene is TRBV10-3, the J gene TRBJ1-1, with TRBD1 identical over 8 bases. The sequencing used peripheral blood mononuclear cells (PBMCs), collected before the second cycle of nivolumab. CDR3 amino acids: CAIRSQGAGNTEAFF. CDR3 DNA sequence: TGTGCCATCAGGTCGCAGGGGGCCGGGAACACTGAAGCTTTCTTT.